A single sample gave rise to the 15 T cell receptor beta chains below, sequenced in a study of cytomegalovirus exposure and HLA in healthy donors. Primers for the PCR totalled 60 Vbeta and 13 Jbeta. Using immunoSEQ multiplex PCR, the repertoire was profiled, and TCRdb retains in-frame clones only, with some absent. The profile shows some 150,000 clones, about four fifths of them singletons. The sample consisted of PBMCs. These receptors were obtained from a woman in her forties or fifties in good health and CMV-seronegative.

This sequence joins TRBV7-2 and TRBJ1-5; tentative D call: TRBD1 (5 bases). The CDR3 runs 14 residues. Germline V gene data show CDR1 as SGHTA and CDR2 as FQGNSA. Trimming left V 1 base short and J 5 bases short, with 9 bases between. CDR3 bases: TGTGCCAGCAGCTTAGATTTAGGGGATCAGCCCCAGCATTTT. This translates into CASSLDLGDQPQHF.

The gene calls are TRBV7-2 and TRBJ1-4; D may be TRBD1 (5 bases). Germline-derived CDR1 and CDR2 are SGHTA and FQGNSA. The V gene lost 3 bases and the J gene lost 6 bases, with 17 bases spanning the gap. The CDR3 consists of 16 residues. The CDR3, as DNA: TGTGCCAGCAGCTTCTCCGCGGGACTCACTGATGAAAAACTGTTTTTT. This codes for CASSFSAGLTDEKLFF.

This chain uses TRBV19 with TRBJ1-5; D may be TRBD1 (6 bases). This CDR3 spans 17 amino acids. V dropped 0 bases and J dropped 2 bases, with 14 bases sitting between them. The germline V gene encodes CDR1 LNHDA and CDR2 SQIVND (reference sequence). The CDR3 region is CASSIEGGAVGNQPQHF. In DNA, the CDR3 is TGTGCCAGTAGTATAGAAGGGGGGGCAGTGGGCAATCAGCCCCAGCATTTT.

The rearrangement joins TRBV7-2 to TRBJ2-1; 9 positions match TRBD1. The V and J ends lost 7 bases and 1 base, in that order; junction bases with no gene match: 2. This CDR3 spans 14 amino acids. CDR1 and CDR2 from the germline V gene are SGHTA and FQGNSA. This CDR3 reads CASTDRGSYNEQFF. DNA for the CDR3: TGTGCCAGCACCGACAGGGGGTCCTACAATGAGCAGTTCTTC. Complete variable domain (other parts from reference TRBV7-2 and TRBJ2-1): GAGVSQSPSNKVTEKGKDVELRCDPISGHTALYWYRQSLGQGLEFLIYFQGNSAPDKSGLPSDRFSAERTGGSVSTLTIQRTQQEDSAVYLCASTDRGSYNEQFFGPGTRLTVL.

The J gene is TRBJ2-1, the V gene TRBV9, with TRBD1 matching 7 bases. CDR3 length: 13 amino acids. The trim removed 3 bases at V and 8 bases at J, leaving 5 bases unmatched. The germline gives CDR1 SGDLS, CDR2 YYNGEE. In DNA, the CDR3 is TGTGCCAGCAGCGAGATACAGGGGTATGAGCAGTTCTTC. Its translation is CASSEIQGYEQFF.

This chain links TRBV19 with TRBJ1-2, with D uncertain. Germline V lookup: CDR1 LNHDA, CDR2 SQIVND (reference sequence). This CDR3 has 15 residues. Trimming stripped 5 bases from V and 2 bases from J, with 15 bases between. The chain's CDR3 is CASSRSFDSNYGYTF. The CDR3 coding sequence is TGTGCCAGTAGTCGCAGTTTTGATTCGAACTATGGCTACACCTTC. Full variable domain (missing parts from reference TRBV19 and TRBJ1-2): DGGITQSPKYLFRKEGQNVTLSCEQNLNHDAMYWYRQDPGQGLRLIYYSQIVNDFQKGDIAEGYSVSREKKESFPLTVTSAQKNPTAFYLCASSRSFDSNYGYTFGSGTRLTVV.

The chain uses TRBV7-9 and TRBJ1-1; the match to TRBD1 covers 7 bases. This CDR3 contains 15 residues. Germline values: CDR1 SEHNR, CDR2 FQNEAQ (reference sequence). With 5 bases clipped from V and 5 bases from J, the junction kept 11 bases outside the gene matches. Here the CDR3 reads CASSRAQGTRTEAFF. In nucleotides, the CDR3 is TGTGCCAGCAGCCGAGCACAGGGGACGAGGACTGAAGCTTTCTTT.

The V call is TRBV27, the J call TRBJ2-7; D may be TRBD1 (6 bases). Germline assignment: CDR1 MNHEY and CDR2 SMNVEV (reference sequence). Trimming took 3 bases from V and 5 from J, leaving 11 bases between them. The CDR3 runs to 13 residues. In DNA form, the CDR3 reads TGTGCCAGCAGTTTTGCAGGGGAGCACGAGCAGTACTTC. Protein: CASSFAGEHEQYF.

The table lists this clone with a count of one. The V and J genes are TRBV28 and TRBJ2-3; maybe TRBD2 (7 bases). V was pared by 5 bases and J by 0 bases, with 15 bases between. The length of the CDR3 is 16 residues. The germline V gene encodes CDR1 MDHEN and CDR2 SYDVKM. The CDR3 sequence: CASSAPGGVSTDTQYF. CDR3 nucleotides: TGTGCCAGCAGTGCCCCGGGGGGCGTAAGCACAGATACGCAGTATTTT.

This chain links TRBV2 with TRBJ1-2; TRBD1 might be the D (6 bases). This CDR3 is 13 amino acids long. V was pared by 5 bases and J by 5 bases, with 12 bases between. Germline CDR1 reads SNHLY; CDR2 reads FYNNEI. The CDR3: CASSWGQGYGYTF. The CDR3 bases are TGTGCCAGCAGTTGGGGGCAGGGGTATGGCTACACCTTC.

V is TRBV10-3 and J is TRBJ2-1; no clear D. V lost 6 bases and J 5 bases, leaving 8 bases between the germline ends. Germline V gene lookup returns CDR1 ENHRY and CDR2 SYGVKD. The CDR3 consists of 12 residues. CDR3 amino acids: CAISRQDNEQFF. The CDR3 coding sequence is TGTGCCATCAGCCGGCAGGACAATGAGCAGTTCTTC.

This chain connects TRBV27 to TRBJ2-1; 13 bases map to TRBD2. V lost 5 bases and J lost 1; bases outside the gene matches: 11. Germline values: CDR1 MNHEY, CDR2 SMNVEV (reference sequence). CDR3 length: 19 amino acids. CDR3 loop: CASSGRTSGRVGSYNEQFF. In DNA, the CDR3 is TGTGCCAGCAGTGGCAGGACTAGCGGGAGAGTGGGGTCCTACAATGAGCAGTTCTTC.

The CDR3 DNA reads TGCGCCAGCAGCACTCCGGGACAGGAGGGCACCATATATTTT. This gives the protein CASSTPGQEGTIYF. The V call is TRBV5-1, the J call TRBJ1-3, with 8 nucleotides matching TRBD1. The CDR3 is 14 amino acids. CDR1 SGHRS and CDR2 YFSETQ come from the germline V gene. The V and J ends lost 4 bases and 9 bases, in that order; junction bases with no gene match: 9.

V gene TRBV28 combines with J gene TRBJ1-1; TRBD1 might be the D (6 bases). V shed 11 bases and J shed 1 base, with 14 bases lying between them. Germline CDR1 reads MDHEN; CDR2 reads SYDVKM. The CDR3 totals 13 residues. The CDR3 nucleotides read TGTGCCGCTTTCCCGGACAGGAACACTGAAGCTTTCTTT. This translates into CAAFPDRNTEAFF.

This clone was seen a single time. The CDR3 DNA reads as TGTGCCAGCAGTGGAGAAATGAACACTGAAGCTTTCTTT. This translates into CASSGEMNTEAFF. The J gene is TRBJ1-1, the V gene TRBV2, with no clear D. Germline loops: CDR1 SNHLY, CDR2 FYNNEI. This CDR3 is 13 amino acids long. Trimming shortened V by 4 bases and J by 0 bases, and 6 bases separated the two germline ends.